This T cell receptor beta chain comes out of a study of cytomegalovirus exposure and HLA in healthy donors. Study as a whole: The 120 or so validation repertoires, a later analysis reported, used the same platform as the approximately 650 first-cohort repertoires.

Profiling relied on immunoSEQ multiplex PCR, and the TCRdb table lists in-frame clones only, not all of them. The table lists 100,000 or so clones, around 88% of them singletons. Sample: PBMCs. This receptor was identified in a woman aged 25 to 39 in good health and CMV-seronegative.

As DNA, the CDR3 is TGTGCCAGCGGTAGACTCCCGTCCTCCTACGAGCAGTACTTC. As protein: CASGRLPSSYEQYF. This sequence joins TRBV6-5 and TRBJ2-7; no clear D gene. In germline, CDR1 is MNHEY, CDR2 SVGAGI. The CDR3 runs 14 residues. Trimming left V 8 bases short and J 0 bases short, with 14 bases between.